This TCR beta chain stems from a study of kidney transplant recipient with SARS-CoV-2 infection. This clonotype showed up many times. The CDR3 totals 15 residues. TCRdb analysed the reads with MiXCR anew, one entry per CDR3 protein. This table holds approximately 250,000 distinct CDR3 sequences, 29% found once. This TCR was sampled from a male patient aged 25-45 years who had COVID-19 and was a kidney transplant recipient. Some T cells could come from the graft donor. Here the sequenced sample was a blood sample, taken at baseline and between days 110 and 120 from a kidney transplant recipient. The chain combines TRBV21-1 with TRBJ1-5; the D call in the table, TRBD1, was not verified against the DNA. TRBV21-1 is an annotated pseudogene. The CDR3 loop reads CASSKVGGSNQPQHF. The CDR3 region has the DNA TGTGCCAGCAGCAAGGTAGGGGGAAGCAATCAGCCCCAGCATTTT.